These T cell receptor beta chains were read from a single sample in a study of beta chain features in type 1 diabetes. The table came from immunoSEQ multiplex PCR; TCRdb's copy has only in-frame clones and leaves some out. The repertoire consists of roughly 290,000 clones, with approximately 16% occurring once and the leading ten covering less than 0.02%. Sequencing was carried out using naive CD4+ T cells from blood. Every receptor here comes from a young man with type 1 diabetes. Both conserved end residues are part of each CDR3. D genes are given only for firm matches. Not every row has a clone size; where given, it reads once, few, many or a size class.

TRBJ2-7,NA,TRBV5-1,NA,CASSLVAGAYEQYF,TGCGCCAGCAGCTTGGTAGCCGGCGCCTACGAGCAGTACTTC
TRBJ2-5,few,TRBV6-5,TRBD1,CASSYPGTGQETQYF,TGTGCCAGCAGTTATCCCGGGACAGGGCAAGAGACCCAGTACTTC
TRBJ2-7,few,TRBV5-6,NA,CASSQGLYQLVYEQYF,TGTGCCAGCAGCCAGGGTCTTTACCAACTTGTCTACGAGCAGTACTTC
TRBJ2-6,few,TRBV10-3,NA,CAISATGGVGGSGANVLTF,TGTGCCATCAGTGCAACCGGGGGAGTCGGTGGCTCTGGGGCCAACGTCCTGACTTTC
TRBJ2-1,few,TRBV11-2,NA,CASSLDTGNYEQFF,TGTGCCAGCAGCTTAGATACAGGGAACTATGAGCAGTTCTTC
TRBJ2-3,few,TRBV7-6,NA,CASSKRHATDTQYF,TGTGCCAGCAGTAAACGACACGCCACAGATACGCAGTATTTT
TRBJ2-7,NA,TRBV7-9,NA,CASSFPGPAGLYEQYF,TGTGCCAGCAGCTTCCCCGGACCGGCAGGGCTGTACGAGCAGTACTTC
TRBJ2-1,few,TRBV30,NA,CAWSVQQGSYNEQFF,TGTGCCTGGAGTGTTCAACAGGGCTCCTACAATGAGCAGTTCTTC
TRBJ2-7,few,TRBV7-2,NA,CASSLLWAQGRGSDYEQYF,TGTGCCAGCAGCTTATTATGGGCGCAGGGAAGGGGATCCGACTACGAGCAGTACTTC
TRBJ1-2,NA,TRBV7-9,TRBD1,CASSLTPGQGSYGYTF,TGTGCCAGCAGCTTAACACCGGGACAGGGGTCCTATGGCTACACCTTC
TRBJ1-3,few,TRBV15,TRBD1,CATSRDPPGQGAYTIYF,TGTGCCACCAGCAGAGATCCCCCGGGACAGGGGGCATACACCATATATTTT
TRBJ2-7,few,TRBV18,TRBD1,CASSPLDPGGGEQYF,TGTGCCAGCTCACCATTGGATCCAGGGGGCGGCGAGCAGTACTTC
TRBJ1-5,NA,TRBV18,TRBD1,CASSPRTGGNNQPQHF,TGTGCCAGCTCACCGAGGACAGGGGGCAACAATCAGCCCCAGCATTTT
TRBJ1-1,NA,TRBV28,NA,CASSSAGQNTEAFF,TGTGCCAGCAGTTCGGCAGGGCAGAACACTGAAGCTTTCTTT
TRBJ2-5,few,TRBV2,NA,CASSELGPSGGLTQYF,TGTGCCAGCAGTGAATTGGGGCCCTCTGGGGGGTTGACCCAGTACTTC
TRBJ1-1,few,TRBV20-1,TRBD1,CSARGDSEAFF,TGCAGTGCTAGAGGGGACAGTGAAGCTTTCTTT
TRBJ1-6,few,TRBV7-8,NA,CASSLTVTDSPLHF,TGTGCCAGCAGCTTAACGGTTACAGATTCACCCCTCCACTTT
TRBJ2-7,NA,TRBV15,TRBD2,CATSRDYAGVGYEQYF,TGTGCCACCAGCAGAGATTACGCGGGAGTGGGCTACGAGCAGTACTTC
TRBJ2-1,NA,TRBV18,TRBD1,CASSPPGQGARVQFF,TGTGCCAGCTCACCTCCCGGACAGGGGGCCAGGGTGCAGTTCTTC
TRBJ2-7,NA,TRBV2,TRBD2,CASSPGVTSGTLYEQYF,TGTGCCAGCAGCCCTGGGGTCACTAGCGGGACCCTCTACGAGCAGTACTTC
TRBJ2-6,few,TRBV15,NA,CATSRDQVGSTGANVLTF,TGTGCCACCAGCAGAGACCAGGTTGGCTCCACTGGGGCCAACGTCCTGACTTTC
TRBJ2-1,NA,TRBV5-1,TRBD2,CASSWGTSAQFF,TGCGCCAGCAGCTGGGGGACTAGTGCGCAGTTCTTC
TRBJ2-3,NA,TRBV12-5,TRBD1,CASGLLGQGSDTQYF,TGTGCTAGTGGTTTGTTGGGACAGGGGAGCGATACGCAGTATTTT
TRBJ2-7,NA,TRBV23-1,NA,CAVLYRKPDEQYF,TGCGCCGTTCTCTACAGGAAACCCGACGAGCAGTACTTC
TRBJ2-7,NA,TRBV9,TRBD1,CASSKLGQGGDEQYF,TGTGCCAGCAGCAAACTGGGACAGGGGGGAGACGAGCAGTACTTC
TRBJ2-1,NA,TRBV11-2,TRBD2,CASSLGSGNPYNEQFF,TGTGCCAGCAGCTTAGGGAGCGGGAATCCTTACAATGAGCAGTTCTTC
TRBJ2-3,NA,TRBV27,NA,CASSPAGSWPGARTDTQYF,TGTGCCAGCAGCCCCGCTGGCTCATGGCCAGGGGCACGCACAGATACGCAGTATTTT
TRBJ2-1,NA,TRBV6-5,NA,CASSRAGDAPQQFF,TGTGCCAGCAGCCGGGCAGGGGACGCTCCCCAGCAGTTCTTC
TRBJ2-5,NA,TRBV28,NA,CTSMPTSTETQYF,TGTACCAGCATGCCGACTAGTACGGAGACCCAGTACTTC
TRBJ1-1,NA,TRBV7-2,TRBD1,CASSHSTGGGEAFF,TGTGCCAGCAGTCACTCGACAGGGGGCGGGGAAGCTTTCTTT
TRBJ2-5,few,TRBV5-6,TRBD1,CASAYRGSQETQYF,TGTGCCAGCGCCTACAGGGGGAGTCAAGAGACCCAGTACTTC
TRBJ2-1,NA,TRBV5-1,TRBD2,CASCGTSDEQFF,TGCGCCAGCTGTGGGACTAGCGATGAGCAGTTCTTC
TRBJ2-1,few,TRBV28,NA,CASSLSGNRYEQFF,TGTGCCAGCAGTCTTTCCGGGAATAGGTATGAGCAGTTCTTC
TRBJ2-3,few,TRBV6-5,TRBD2,CASSPLAGGQYF,TGTGCCAGCAGCCCGCTAGCGGGGGGGCAGTATTTT
TRBJ1-1,few,TRBV10-2,TRBD1,CASSESRGPAEAFF,TGCGCCAGCAGTGAGTCTAGGGGGCCCGCTGAAGCTTTCTTT
TRBJ2-2,NA,TRBV9,NA,CASSAQGTGELFF,TGTGCCAGCAGCGCACAGGGAACCGGGGAGCTGTTTTTT
TRBJ1-1,NA,TRBV5-1,NA,CASSARLNTEAFF,TGCGCCAGCAGCGCCAGACTCAACACTGAAGCTTTCTTT
TRBJ2-1,NA,TRBV27,TRBD2,CASSSGTSGENEQFF,TGTGCCAGCAGTTCCGGGACTAGCGGGGAAAATGAGCAGTTCTTC
TRBJ2-1,few,TRBV10-3,TRBD1,CAISEGQGPYNEQFF,TGTGCCATCAGTGAGGGACAGGGCCCCTACAATGAGCAGTTCTTC
TRBJ2-3,few,TRBV5-1,TRBD2,CASRPQGLAVRDTQYF,TGCGCCAGCAGGCCCCAAGGACTAGCCGTGAGAGATACGCAGTATTTT
TRBJ1-2,few,TRBV28,NA,CASRPDSHYGYTF,TGTGCCAGCAGACCCGACAGTCACTATGGCTACACCTTC
TRBJ2-1,few,TRBV18,NA,CASSRPQRGYEQFF,TGTGCCAGCTCAAGGCCTCAACGGGGGTATGAGCAGTTCTTC
TRBJ1-5,NA,TRBV30,NA,CAWSVGGGNQPQHF,TGTGCCTGGAGTGTCGGTGGTGGCAATCAGCCCCAGCATTTT
TRBJ2-2,NA,TRBV4-3,TRBD1,CASSHLYRTGFSNTGELFF,TGCGCCAGCAGCCACCTATACCGGACAGGTTTCTCGAACACCGGGGAGCTGTTTTTT
TRBJ2-1,few,TRBV7-2,NA,CASSLEGAGYNEQFF,TGTGCCAGCAGCTTAGAAGGGGCTGGATACAATGAGCAGTTCTTC
TRBJ1-3,few,TRBV7-6,NA,CASSLERAGLSSGNTIYF,TGTGCCAGCAGCTTAGAACGAGCAGGACTAAGCTCTGGAAACACCATATATTTT